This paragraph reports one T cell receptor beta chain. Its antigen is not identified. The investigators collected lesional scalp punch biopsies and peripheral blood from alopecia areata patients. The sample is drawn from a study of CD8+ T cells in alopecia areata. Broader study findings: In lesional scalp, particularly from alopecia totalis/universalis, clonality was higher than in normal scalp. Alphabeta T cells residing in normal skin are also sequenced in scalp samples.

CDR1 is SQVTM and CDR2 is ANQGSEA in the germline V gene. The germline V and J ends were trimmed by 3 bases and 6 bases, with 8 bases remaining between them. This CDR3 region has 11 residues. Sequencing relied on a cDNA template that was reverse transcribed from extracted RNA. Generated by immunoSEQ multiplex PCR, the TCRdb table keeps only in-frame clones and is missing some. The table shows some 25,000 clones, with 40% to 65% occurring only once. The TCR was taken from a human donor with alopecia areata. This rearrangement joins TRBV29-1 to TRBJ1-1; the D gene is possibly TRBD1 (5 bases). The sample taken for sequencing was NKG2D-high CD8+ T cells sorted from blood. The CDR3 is CSVEGRAEAFF. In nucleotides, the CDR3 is TGCAGCGTTGAGGGCAGGGCTGAAGCTTTCTTT.